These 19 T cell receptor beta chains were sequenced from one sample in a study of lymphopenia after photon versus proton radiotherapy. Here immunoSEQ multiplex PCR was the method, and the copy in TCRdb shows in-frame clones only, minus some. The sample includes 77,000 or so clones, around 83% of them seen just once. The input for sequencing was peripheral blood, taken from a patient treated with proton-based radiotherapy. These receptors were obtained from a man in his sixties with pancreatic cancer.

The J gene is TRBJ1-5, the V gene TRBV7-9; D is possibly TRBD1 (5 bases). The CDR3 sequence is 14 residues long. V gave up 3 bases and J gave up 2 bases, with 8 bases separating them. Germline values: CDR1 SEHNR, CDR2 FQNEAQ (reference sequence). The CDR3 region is CASSFQGGNQPQHF. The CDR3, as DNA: TGTGCCAGCAGCTTCCAAGGGGGCAATCAGCCCCAGCATTTT. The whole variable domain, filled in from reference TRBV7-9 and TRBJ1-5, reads DTGVSQNPRHKITKRGQNVTFRCDPISEHNRLYWYRQTLGQGPEFLTYFQNEAQLEKSRLLSDRFSAERPKGSFSTLEIQRTEQGDSAMYLCASSFQGGNQPQHFGDGTRLSIL.

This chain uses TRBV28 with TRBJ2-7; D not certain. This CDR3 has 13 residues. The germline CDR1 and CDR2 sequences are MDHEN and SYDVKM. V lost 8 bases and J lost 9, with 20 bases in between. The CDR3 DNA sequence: TGTGCCAGCGACTCTAAAAGTCGTTTGGGGCAGTACTTC. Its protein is CASDSKSRLGQYF. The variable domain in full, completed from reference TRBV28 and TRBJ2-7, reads DVKVTQSSRYLVKRTGEKVFLECVQDMDHENMFWYRQDPGLGLRLIYFSYDVKMKEKGDIPEGYSVSREKKERFSLILESASTNQTSMYLCASDSKSRLGQYFGPGTRLTVT.

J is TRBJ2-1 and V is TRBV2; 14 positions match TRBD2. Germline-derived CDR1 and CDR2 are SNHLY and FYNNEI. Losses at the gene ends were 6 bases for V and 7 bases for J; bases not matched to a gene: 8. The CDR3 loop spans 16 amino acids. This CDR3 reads CASRETGTSGRNEQFF. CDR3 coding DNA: TGTGCCAGCAGAGAGACCGGGACTAGCGGGAGAAATGAGCAGTTCTTC.

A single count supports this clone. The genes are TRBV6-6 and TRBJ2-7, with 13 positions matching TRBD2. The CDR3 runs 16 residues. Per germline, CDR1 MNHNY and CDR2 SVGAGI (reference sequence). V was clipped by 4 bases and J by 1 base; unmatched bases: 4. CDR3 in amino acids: CASSSPTSGRSYEQYF. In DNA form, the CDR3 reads TGTGCCAGCAGTTCCCCGACTAGCGGGAGGTCCTACGAGCAGTACTTC.

The CDR3 spells CASSPYPSHEQYF. CDR3 sequence (DNA): TGTGCCAGCAGCCCATACCCCAGCCACGAGCAGTACTTC. The V gene is TRBV14, the J gene TRBJ2-7; D call uncertain. The length of the CDR3 is 13 residues. The germline CDR1 and CDR2 sequences are SGHDN and FVKESK. V lost 4 bases, J lost 5 bases, and 12 bases lay in between.

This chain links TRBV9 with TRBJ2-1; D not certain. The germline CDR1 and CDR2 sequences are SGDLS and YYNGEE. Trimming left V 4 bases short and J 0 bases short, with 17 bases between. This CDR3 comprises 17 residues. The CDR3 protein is CASSQRSTTFSYNEQFF. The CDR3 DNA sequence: TGTGCCAGCAGCCAACGCAGTACCACATTCTCCTACAATGAGCAGTTCTTC.

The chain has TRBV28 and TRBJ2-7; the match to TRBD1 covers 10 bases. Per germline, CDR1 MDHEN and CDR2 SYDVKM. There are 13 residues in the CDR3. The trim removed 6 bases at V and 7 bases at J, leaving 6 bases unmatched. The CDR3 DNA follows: TGTGCCAGCAGGGGACAGGGGTTCGGGGAGCAGTACTTC. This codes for CASRGQGFGEQYF.

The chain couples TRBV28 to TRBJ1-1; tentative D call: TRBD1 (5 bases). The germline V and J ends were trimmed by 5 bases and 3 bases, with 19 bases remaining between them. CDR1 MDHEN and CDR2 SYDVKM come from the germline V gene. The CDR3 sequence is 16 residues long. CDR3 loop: CASSELGRAGDTEAFF. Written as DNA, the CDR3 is TGTGCCAGCAGTGAACTGGGCAGGGCTGGTGACACTGAAGCTTTCTTT.

As DNA, the CDR3 is TGTGCCAGCAGCTTGGCCCCGACAGGGGGTTCCTACGAGCAGTACTTC. Translating it yields CASSLAPTGGSYEQYF. The chain employs TRBV5-5 and TRBJ2-7, with 9 bases that match TRBD1. Germline V CDR1 and CDR2: SGHKS, YYEKEE (reference sequence). After removal of 0 bases from V and 1 base from J, the junction contained 5 bases not matched to a gene. The CDR3 runs 16 residues.

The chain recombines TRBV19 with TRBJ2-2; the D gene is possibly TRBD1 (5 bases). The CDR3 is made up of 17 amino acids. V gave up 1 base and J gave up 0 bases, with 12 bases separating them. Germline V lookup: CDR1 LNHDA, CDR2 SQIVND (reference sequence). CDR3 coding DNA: TGTGCCAGTAGTATAGTAGGGGTCCAAGCGAACACCGGGGAGCTGTTTTTT. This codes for CASSIVGVQANTGELFF.

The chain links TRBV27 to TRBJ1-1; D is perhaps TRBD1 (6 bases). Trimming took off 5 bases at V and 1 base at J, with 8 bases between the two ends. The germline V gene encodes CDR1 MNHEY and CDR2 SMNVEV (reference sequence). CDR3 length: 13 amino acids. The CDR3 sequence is CASSQQGNTEAFF. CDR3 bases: TGTGCCAGCAGTCAACAGGGGAACACTGAAGCTTTCTTT.

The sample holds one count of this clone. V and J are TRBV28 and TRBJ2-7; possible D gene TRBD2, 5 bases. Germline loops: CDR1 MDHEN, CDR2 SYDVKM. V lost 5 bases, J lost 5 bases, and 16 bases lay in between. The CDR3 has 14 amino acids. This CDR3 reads CASSRGPPENEQYF. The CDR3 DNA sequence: TGTGCCAGCAGTCGCGGGCCTCCCGAGAACGAGCAGTACTTC.

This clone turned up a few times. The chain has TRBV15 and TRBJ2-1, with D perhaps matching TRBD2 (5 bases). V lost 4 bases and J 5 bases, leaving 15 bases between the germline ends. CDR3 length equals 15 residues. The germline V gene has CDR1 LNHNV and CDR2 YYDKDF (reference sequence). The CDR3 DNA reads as TGTGCCACCAGCACCCGGGGTGGGCAGAACAATGAGCAGTTCTTC. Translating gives CATSTRGGQNNEQFF.

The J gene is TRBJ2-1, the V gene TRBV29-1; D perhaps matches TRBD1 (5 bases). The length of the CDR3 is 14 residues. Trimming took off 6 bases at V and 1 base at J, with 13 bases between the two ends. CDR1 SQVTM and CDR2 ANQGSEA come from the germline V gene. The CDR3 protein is CSVIGVGSYNEQFF. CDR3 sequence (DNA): TGCAGCGTGATAGGGGTGGGGTCCTACAATGAGCAGTTCTTC.

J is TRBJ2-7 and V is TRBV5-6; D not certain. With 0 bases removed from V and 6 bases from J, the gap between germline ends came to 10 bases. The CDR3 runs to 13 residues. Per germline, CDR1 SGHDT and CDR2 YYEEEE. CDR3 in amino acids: CASSLAQGGEQYF. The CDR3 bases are TGTGCCAGCAGCTTGGCCCAAGGCGGCGAGCAGTACTTC. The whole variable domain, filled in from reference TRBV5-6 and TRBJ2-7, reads DAGVTQSPTHLIKTRGQQVTLRCSPKSGHDTVSWYQQALGQGPQFIFQYYEEEERQRGNFPDRFSGHQFPNYSSELNVNALLLGDSALYLCASSLAQGGEQYFGPGTRLTVT.

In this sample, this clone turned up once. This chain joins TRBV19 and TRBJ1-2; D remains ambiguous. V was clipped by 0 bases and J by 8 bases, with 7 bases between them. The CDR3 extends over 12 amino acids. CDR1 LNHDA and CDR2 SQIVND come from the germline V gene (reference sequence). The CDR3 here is CASSIDIGGYTF. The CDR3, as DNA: TGTGCCAGTAGTATAGACATTGGGGGCTACACCTTC.

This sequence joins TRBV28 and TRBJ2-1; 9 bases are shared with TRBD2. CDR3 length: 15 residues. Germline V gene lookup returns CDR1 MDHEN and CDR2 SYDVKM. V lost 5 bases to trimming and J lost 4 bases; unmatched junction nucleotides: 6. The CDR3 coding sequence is TGTGCCAGCAGTGTAATAGCGGGAGTGTACAATGAGCAGTTCTTC. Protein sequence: CASSVIAGVYNEQFF. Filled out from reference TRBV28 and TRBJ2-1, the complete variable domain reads DVKVTQSSRYLVKRTGEKVFLECVQDMDHENMFWYRQDPGLGLRLIYFSYDVKMKEKGDIPEGYSVSREKKERFSLILESASTNQTSMYLCASSVIAGVYNEQFFGPGTRLTVL.

The CDR3 DNA reads as TGTGCCAGCAGCAAAGTTTACAGAACCTACGAGCAGTACTTC. Protein sequence: CASSKVYRTYEQYF. The rearrangement links TRBV21-1 to TRBJ2-7; the tabulated D call, TRBD1, remains unverified against the DNA. TRBV21-1 is assigned pseudogene status. This CDR3 region has 14 residues.

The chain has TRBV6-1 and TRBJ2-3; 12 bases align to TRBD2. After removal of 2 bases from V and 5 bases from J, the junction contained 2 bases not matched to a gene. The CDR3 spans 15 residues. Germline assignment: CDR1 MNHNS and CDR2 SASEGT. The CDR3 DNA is TGTGCCAGCAGTGAACTAGCGGGAGGGGGAGATACGCAGTATTTT. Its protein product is CASSELAGGGDTQYF.